This T cell receptor (beta chain) was sequenced during a study of cytomegalovirus exposure and HLA in healthy donors. On this clone: Antigen specificity is unknown.

Study findings and constraints: Cytomegalovirus-associated TCR beta chains were listed, numbering under 200.

The PCR had 60 Vbeta and 13 Jbeta primers. Method: immunoSEQ multiplex PCR; TCRdb's copy keeps in-frame clones and lacks some. This table holds 180,000 or so clones, about 83% found once. The CDR3 runs 15 residues. Germline V gene lookup returns CDR1 MNHNS and CDR2 SASEGT. V was pared by 7 bases and J by 0 bases, with 6 bases of the junction left unmatched. V gene TRBV6-1 combines with J gene TRBJ2-3, with 8 bases lining up with TRBD2. Sequenced sample: PBMCs. The TCR originated in a female donor in good health and CMV-seronegative. The CDR3 sequence: CASIHKRGSTDTQYF. CDR3 sequence (DNA): TGTGCCAGCATTCACAAGCGGGGGAGCACAGATACGCAGTATTTT.